This paragraph covers one T cell receptor beta chain sequence. One entry per CDR3 protein, called by TCRdb with MiXCR from the RT-PCR reads. The repertoire holds roughly 940,000 distinct CDR3 sequences, with roughly 18% as singletons. Trimming cost V 3 bases and J 7 bases; bases outside gene matches: 12. From germline, CDR1 is DFQATT and CDR2 SNEGSKA (reference sequence). The CDR3 has 17 amino acids. The sample comes from a study of patients and donors after allogeneic stem cell transplantation. J is TRBJ2-1 and V is TRBV20-1; 13 bases align to TRBD2. The sequenced sample consisted of blood, either unsorted or a sorted T cell fraction (not recorded which). This clonotype was obtained from a human donor who was either an allogeneic HSCT recipient or a stem cell or donor lymphocyte infusion donor (not recorded which). It is not recorded whose cells these are; they may come from a transplant donor. CDR3 in DNA: TGCAGTGCTAGGAGGAGACTACTAGCGGGGGGGCGGAATGAGCAGTTCTTC. Translated, it gives CSARRRLLAGGRNEQFF.